This TCR beta chain emerged from a study of blood T cell repertoires in COVID-19 (dated by TCRdb to the early 2020s). For the wider study: The collaborator samples originated in the United States, Italy and Spain and spanned the acute and convalescent phases of COVID-19. The material from the prospective study consisted of cDNA or gDNA derived from T cells, B-cell-depleted T cells, or PBMCs. Deeply sampled blood TCRbeta repertoires from subjects exposed to, actively infected with, or recovered from COVID-19 were included in the dataset. The repertoires were made available in a free public database intended to serve as a resource for research on the immune response to SARS-CoV-2. Samples came from the ongoing ImmuneRACE study (first 160 participants) plus 1,254 subjects from 6 global collaborators. The sample metadata nearly always contained a de-identified subject ID, COVID-19 status, age in years and sex. HLA class I and class II types, where available, came from metadata supplied by the sample provider rather than from assay-based typing.

Details on this clone: Its cognate antigen has yet to be identified. No qualities accompany the bases; no much larger clone lies one base away.

On the study overall, not on this receptor specifically: The amount of clinical and demographic metadata varied by source and participant and was provided uncurated.

TCRbeta CDR3 regions were amplified from genomic DNA using the immunoSEQ Assay, a bias-controlled multiplex PCR. The original pipeline was this. Within the assay, amplification of reference gene primers was used to estimate how many nucleated cells each sample contained. To quantify the absolute abundance of each unique TCRbeta CDR3 rearrangement, sequence reads were collapsed and filtered. Productive Simpson clonality was computed per sample as the square root of Simpson's diversity index over productive rearrangements. TCRdb carries this immuneACCESS record with in-frame sequences only. Its versions omit some clonotypes, under half of them owing to an unresolved V gene in the studies checked, with the rest unexplained. V, J and clone size are taken as reported in that table, and D and trimming were inferred from the DNA itself. This sample holds around 130,000 clones; approximately 90% were observed only once. In total, the top ten clones hold 2.5% of the sample.

One collaborating source in Seattle enrolled patients during active infection and followed them longitudinally through the course of disease. Each collaborating institution followed its own protocols to collect whole blood in K2EDTA tubes. Collaborator samples were shipped for TCRbeta analysis as frozen whole blood, isolated PBMCs, or DNA extracted from either sample type. The CDR3 contains 14 residues, cysteine and phenylalanine counted. Only CDR3 DNA is held: 42 bases, read in frame from base 1. V ends up 6 bases short and J 7 bases short, with an unmatched junction base count of 6. CDR1 is given as LNHDA and CDR2 as SQIVND, both from the germline V gene (reference sequence).

The clonotype comes from a human donor with COVID-19, enrolled during active disease. The donor label of this sample is uncertain. Recombination linked TRBV19 to TRBJ2-3; 11 junctional bases match TRBD1. Source material: peripheral blood. The CDR3 protein is CASRPGQGGNTQYF. The DNA sequence is given as TGTGCCAGTAGGCCGGGACAGGGGGGAAATACGCAGTATTTT.